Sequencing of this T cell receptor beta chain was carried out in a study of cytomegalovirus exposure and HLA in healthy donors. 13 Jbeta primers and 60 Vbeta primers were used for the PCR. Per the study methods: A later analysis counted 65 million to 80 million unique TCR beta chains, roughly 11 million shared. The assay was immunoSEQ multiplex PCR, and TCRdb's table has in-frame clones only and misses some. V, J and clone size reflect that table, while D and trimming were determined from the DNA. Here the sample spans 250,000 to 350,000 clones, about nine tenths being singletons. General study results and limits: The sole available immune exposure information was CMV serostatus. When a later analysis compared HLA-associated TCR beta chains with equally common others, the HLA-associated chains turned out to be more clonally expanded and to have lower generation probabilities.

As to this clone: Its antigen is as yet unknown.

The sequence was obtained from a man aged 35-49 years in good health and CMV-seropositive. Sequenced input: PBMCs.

This chain's CDR3 is CASSTQRNEQFF. The CDR3 DNA reads TGTGCCAGCAGCACTCAGAGGAATGAGCAGTTCTTC. The chain carries TRBV7-2 and TRBJ2-1, with unresolved D. CDR1 is SGHTA, CDR2 FQGNSA, per germline. The CDR3 is made up of 12 amino acids. V shed 5 bases and J shed 7 bases, with 9 bases lying between them.